This TCR beta chain is drawn from a study of CD8+ T cells in alopecia areata. Overall study findings and caveats: The study found higher clonality in lesional than normal scalp, especially in alopecia totalis/universalis. TCR sharing was clearer in mice than between patients, perhaps partly owing to patient HLA diversity. Scalp sample data also include resident alphabeta T cells from normal skin.

This CDR3 contains 15 residues. CDR1 and CDR2 (germline): SEHNR, FQNEAQ (reference sequence). Trimming left V 4 bases short and J 2 bases short, with 14 bases between. In the case of this clone: Antigen specificity is unknown.

Reverse transcription of extracted RNA yielded cDNA, which provided the sequencing template. Assay: immunoSEQ multiplex PCR; the TCRdb copy retains only in-frame clones and omits some. The sample contains about 110,000 clones, roughly 64% of which appear only once. Separation by sorting yielded CD4+ and CD8+ T cells from PBMCs. Sequencing was carried out using CD8+ T cells sorted from blood. The TCR was taken from a human donor in good health. The rearrangement joins TRBV7-9 to TRBJ2-5; D is unresolved. The CDR3 here is CASSSPLYEQETQYF. The CDR3 bases are TGTGCCAGCAGCTCGCCTCTTTATGAGCAAGAGACCCAGTACTTC.